Below are 21 T cell receptor beta chains sequenced from a single sample in a study of identical twins. Each CDR3 protein is one row after TCRdb ran MiXCR on the 5' RACE reads. The table lists 300,000 to 400,000 distinct CDR3 sequences, more than 9% of them singletons. These records were also assigned to another study, of yellow fever vaccine responses in identical twins.

The sample consisted of CD8+ T cells sorted from blood. The receptors come from a woman aged 18-29 years in good health.

This clonotype was seen more than once but under ten times. The chain recombines TRBV2 with TRBJ1-1, with a weak D call TRBD1 (6 bases). Germline V CDR1 and CDR2: SNHLY, FYNNEI. V shed 5 bases and J shed 8 bases, with 15 bases lying between them. The CDR3 is 13 residues long. CDR3: CASSPRTASEAFF. Here the CDR3 DNA reads TGTGCCAGCAGTCCGAGGACAGCGTCCGAAGCTTTCTTT.

This clonotype was counted only a few times. The chain employs TRBV14 and TRBJ1-5; D gene unclear. The CDR3 sequence is 11 residues long. The V end lost 4 bases, the J end lost 6 bases, and 4 bases lay between the germline ends. The germline gives CDR1 SGHDN, CDR2 FVKESK. The CDR3 protein is CASSLLQPQHF. The CDR3 DNA reads as TGTGCCAGCAGCCTCCTTCAGCCCCAGCATTTT.

The chain uses TRBV4-1 and TRBJ2-7; no firm D call. The CDR3 is 13 amino acids. CDR1 is MGHRA and CDR2 is YSYEKL in the germline V gene. The V end lost 4 bases, the J end lost 2 bases, and 9 bases lay between the germline ends. The CDR3 loop is CASSPRPPYEQYF. The CDR3 DNA follows: TGCGCCAGCAGCCCCCGACCCCCCTACGAGCAGTACTTC.

This clonotype has more than one count but fewer than ten. The chain is built from TRBV20-1 and TRBJ2-1, with 13 bases fitting TRBD2. The CDR3 is 15 amino acids. V gave up 6 bases and J gave up 7 bases; unmatched junction bases: 9. Germline CDR1 and CDR2: DFQATT and SNEGSKA (reference sequence). CDR3 nucleotides: TGCAGTGCGGCCGGACTAGCGGGAGTTTTGAATGAGCAGTTCTTC. Translated: CSAAGLAGVLNEQFF.

This chain connects TRBV7-9 to TRBJ2-7; D is ambiguous. Germline lookup yields CDR1 SEHNR and CDR2 FQNEAQ (reference sequence). The CDR3 sequence is 14 residues long. V was pared by 5 bases and J by 2 bases, with 13 bases between. CDR3 in DNA: TGTGCCAGCAGCCCCGTGTGGGATCCCTACGAGCAGTACTTC. The encoded protein is CASSPVWDPYEQYF.

V gene TRBV12-3 or TRBV12-4 combines with J gene TRBJ2-2; D unresolved. The CDR3 consists of 12 residues. The V gene lost 7 bases and the J gene lost 7 bases, with 10 bases spanning the gap. CDR3 coding DNA: TGTGCCAGCACCTATGGGATCGGGGAGCTGTTTTTT. Residues: CASTYGIGELFF.

This clonotype was counted between two and nine times. The rearrangement links TRBV28 to TRBJ2-7; D is ambiguous. The CDR3 is 15 amino acids. Germline V lookup: CDR1 MDHEN, CDR2 SYDVKM. V was cut by 3 bases and J by 3 bases, with 15 bases left in between. The CDR3 region is CASSFGYGSNYEQYF. The CDR3 DNA is TGTGCCAGCAGTTTCGGGTATGGGTCAAACTACGAGCAGTACTTC.

Only a few counts were recorded for this clonotype. V is TRBV20-1 and J is TRBJ1-2; no clear D. The germline V and J ends were trimmed by 0 bases and 2 bases, with 16 bases remaining between them. CDR1 is DFQATT and CDR2 is SNEGSKA in the germline V gene (reference sequence). The length of the CDR3 is 16 residues. The CDR3 nucleotides read TGCAGTGCTAGAGATCTGGCAGCGGAGATAAACTATGGCTACACCTTC. Its translation: CSARDLAAEINYGYTF.

This clonotype was counted a few times. The chain recombines TRBV2 with TRBJ2-1; 9 nucleotides agree with TRBD1. The CDR3 runs 13 residues. V trimming: 7 bases; J trimming: 7 bases; junction bases outside the gene matches: 5. The germline V gene encodes CDR1 SNHLY and CDR2 FYNNEI. The CDR3 coding sequence is TGTGCCAGCACCGGGACAGGGCCGAATGAGCAGTTCTTC. Protein sequence: CASTGTGPNEQFF.

This clonotype appeared a single time. The rearrangement links TRBV27 to TRBJ2-1, with D unclear. The V and J ends lost 6 bases and 9 bases respectively, with 9 bases between them. The CDR3 totals 11 residues. Germline V CDR1 and CDR2: MNHEY, SMNVEV (reference sequence). The CDR3 DNA reads as TGTGCCAGCAGCACAAGTACTGAGCAGTTCTTC. Translated, it gives CASSTSTEQFF.

This clonotype was detected many times. V gene TRBV11-2 combines with J gene TRBJ2-5, with 8 nucleotides matching TRBD2. Germline CDR1 SGHAT, CDR2 FQNNGV. Trimming cost V 0 bases and J 3 bases; bases outside gene matches: 3. CDR3 length equals 15 residues. CDR3 in amino acids: CASSLDGRGKETQYF. The CDR3 DNA is TGTGCCAGCAGCTTAGACGGGAGGGGAAAAGAGACCCAGTACTTC.

V and J are TRBV5-1 and TRBJ2-3, with 9 positions matching TRBD2. This CDR3 has 16 amino acids. The germline CDR1 and CDR2 sequences are SGHRS and YFSETQ. Germline trimming cut 4 bases from V and 3 bases from J; bases unmatched to any gene: 9. CDR3 coding DNA: TGCGCCAGCAGCCACAATAGCGGGGGTGGAACAGATACGCAGTATTTT. It codes for CASSHNSGGGTDTQYF.

This clonotype showed up just a few times. This chain uses TRBV5-5 with TRBJ2-1; D is possibly TRBD2 (5 bases). V was shortened by 4 bases and J by 2 bases, with 13 bases between the two germline ends. The CDR3 loop spans 15 amino acids. Germline V CDR1 and CDR2: SGHKS, YYEKEE (reference sequence). The CDR3 nucleotides read TGTGCCAGCAGCATAACTAGTGAACCCTACAATGAGCAGTTCTTC. Its protein product is CASSITSEPYNEQFF.

This clonotype was found a few times. The V call is TRBV9, the J call TRBJ2-5, with a possible D match to TRBD1 (6 bases). Germline CDR1 SGDLS, CDR2 YYNGEE. The length of the CDR3 is 16 residues. With 0 bases removed from V and 2 bases from J, the gap between germline ends came to 14 bases. The CDR3, as DNA: TGTGCCAGCAGCGTAGGTGGGGGACAAAATCAAGAGACCCAGTACTTC. Translated, it gives CASSVGGGQNQETQYF.

This clonotype appeared a few times. The chain joins TRBV29-1 to TRBJ2-1, with TRBD1 matching over 8 bases. The CDR3 extends over 17 amino acids. Per the germline V gene, CDR1 is SQVTM and CDR2 is ANQGSEA. J was trimmed by 0 bases and V by 0 bases; bases with no gene match: 7. This CDR3 reads CSVEDGTGYHSYNEQFF. For the CDR3, the DNA is TGCAGCGTTGAAGATGGGACAGGTTACCACTCCTACAATGAGCAGTTCTTC.

This clonotype was picked up many times. The chain is built from TRBV12-3 or TRBV12-4 and TRBJ2-2; D might be TRBD2 (6 bases). This CDR3 is built from 12 residues. Trimming stripped 7 bases from V and 8 bases from J, with 11 bases between. The CDR3 DNA follows: TGTGCCAGCATCCGCGGGGAGGGGGAGCTGTTTTTT. Its protein product is CASIRGEGELFF.

The V and J genes are TRBV5-6 and TRBJ2-5; D not resolved. The germline CDR1 and CDR2 sequences are SGHDT and YYEEEE. Trimming pared 0 bases from V and 3 bases from J, leaving 9 bases between. CDR3 length: 14 residues. The CDR3: CASSLGSFEETQYF. As DNA, the CDR3 is TGTGCCAGCAGCTTGGGGAGTTTTGAAGAGACCCAGTACTTC.

This chain joins TRBV2 and TRBJ2-1, with TRBD2 matching over 10 bases. The CDR3 extends over 15 amino acids. V was clipped by 6 bases and J by 8 bases; unmatched bases: 10. In germline, CDR1 is SNHLY, CDR2 FYNNEI. CDR3 sequence (DNA): TGTGCCAGCAGAGAGCCTAGCGGGAGTATGCATGAGCAGTTCTTC. Protein sequence: CASREPSGSMHEQFF.

This clonotype was picked up a small number of times. The CDR3 protein is CASSYLLNPRRPTEAFF. The CDR3 DNA sequence: TGTGCCAGCAGTTATCTACTCAACCCGCGGCGTCCCACTGAAGCTTTCTTT. The V and J genes are TRBV6-9 and TRBJ1-1, with no clear D. Trimming left V 2 bases short and J 4 bases short, with 20 bases between. Germline V gene lookup returns CDR1 MNHGY and CDR2 SVAAGI. This CDR3 is built from 17 residues.

The chain carries TRBV20-1 and TRBJ1-1, with unresolved D. Germline CDR1 reads DFQATT; CDR2 reads SNEGSKA (reference sequence). The CDR3 totals 11 residues. V dropped 5 bases and J dropped 2 bases, with 6 bases sitting between them. CDR3 protein: CSAPDNTEAFF. CDR3 nucleotides: TGCAGTGCTCCCGACAACACTGAAGCTTTCTTT.

This clonotype has at least ten counts. The V gene is TRBV29-1, the J gene TRBJ2-1; 8 nucleotides match TRBD2. CDR1 SQVTM and CDR2 ANQGSEA come from the germline V gene. The CDR3 is made up of 14 amino acids. Trimming took 0 bases from V and 8 from J; bases not matched to a gene: 6. In DNA form, the CDR3 reads TGCAGCGTTGAAGATTCCAGCGGGAGAGATGAGCAGTTCTTC. It specifies CSVEDSSGRDEQFF.